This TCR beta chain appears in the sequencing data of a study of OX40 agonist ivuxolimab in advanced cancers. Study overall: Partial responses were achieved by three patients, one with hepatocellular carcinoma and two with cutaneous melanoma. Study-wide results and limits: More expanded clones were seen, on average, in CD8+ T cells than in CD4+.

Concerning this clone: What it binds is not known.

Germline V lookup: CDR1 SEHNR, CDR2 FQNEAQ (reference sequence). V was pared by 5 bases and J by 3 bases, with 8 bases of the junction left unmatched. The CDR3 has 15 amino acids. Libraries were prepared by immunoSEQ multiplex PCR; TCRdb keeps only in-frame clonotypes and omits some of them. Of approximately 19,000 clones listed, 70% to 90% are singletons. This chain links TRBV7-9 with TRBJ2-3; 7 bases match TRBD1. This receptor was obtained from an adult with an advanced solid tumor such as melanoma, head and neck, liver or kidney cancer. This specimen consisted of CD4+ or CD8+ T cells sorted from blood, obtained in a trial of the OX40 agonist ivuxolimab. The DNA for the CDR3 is TGTGCCAGCAGCCAGAGACAGGGAGAGACAGATACGCAGTATTTT. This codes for CASSQRQGETDTQYF.